Detailed here is one T cell receptor beta chain. The data were taken from a study of T cell changes during pregnancy in multiple sclerosis. With 6 bases removed from V and 6 bases from J, the gap between germline ends came to 18 bases. From germline, CDR1 is KGHSH and CDR2 LQKENI. CDR3 length: 15 residues. Assay: immunoSEQ multiplex PCR; the TCRdb copy retains only in-frame clones and omits some. The sample records about 80,000 clones, about 92% being singletons. The source is a female donor with multiple sclerosis, enrolled in a pregnancy study. The sequenced sample was peripheral blood, obtained before pregnancy. The chain joins TRBV18 to TRBJ2-4; D possibly corresponds to TRBD2 (5 bases). CDR3 nucleotide sequence: TGTGCCAGCTCGTCAACGGGAAGAGGGTCAAACATTCAGTACTTC. Encoded protein: CASSSTGRGSNIQYF.